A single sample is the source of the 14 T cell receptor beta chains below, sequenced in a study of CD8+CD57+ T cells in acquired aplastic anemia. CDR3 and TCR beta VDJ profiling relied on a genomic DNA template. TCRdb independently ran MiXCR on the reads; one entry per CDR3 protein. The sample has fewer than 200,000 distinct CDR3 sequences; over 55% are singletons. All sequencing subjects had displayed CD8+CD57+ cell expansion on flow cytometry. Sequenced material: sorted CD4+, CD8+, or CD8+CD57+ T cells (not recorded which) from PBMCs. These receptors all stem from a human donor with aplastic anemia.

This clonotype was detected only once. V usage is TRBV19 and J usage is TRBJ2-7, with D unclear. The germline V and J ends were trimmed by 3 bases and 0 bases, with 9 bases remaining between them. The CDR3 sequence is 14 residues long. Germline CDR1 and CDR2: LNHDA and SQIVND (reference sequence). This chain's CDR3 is CASSISTSSYEQYF. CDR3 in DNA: TGTGCCAGTAGTATCTCAACGAGCTCCTACGAGCAGTACTTC.

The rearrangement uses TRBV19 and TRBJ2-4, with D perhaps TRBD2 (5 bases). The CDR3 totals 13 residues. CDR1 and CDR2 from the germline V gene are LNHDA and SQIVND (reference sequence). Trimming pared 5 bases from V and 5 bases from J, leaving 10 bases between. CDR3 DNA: TGTGCCAGTAGTTACCGGGATCAAAACATTCAGTACTTC. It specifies CASSYRDQNIQYF. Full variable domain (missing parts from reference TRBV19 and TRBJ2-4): DGGITQSPKYLFRKEGQNVTLSCEQNLNHDAMYWYRQDPGQGLRLIYYSQIVNDFQKGDIAEGYSVSREKKESFPLTVTSAQKNPTAFYLCASSYRDQNIQYFGAGTRLSVL.

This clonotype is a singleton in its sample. The CDR3 bases are TGTGCCAGCCGGGGACAGCAAATGAACACCGGGGAGCTGTTTTTT. Encoded protein: CASRGQQMNTGELFF. The V and J genes are TRBV2 and TRBJ2-2; 7 bases agree with TRBD1. V gave up 8 bases and J gave up 1 base; unmatched junction bases: 7. CDR3 length equals 15 residues. Germline loops: CDR1 SNHLY, CDR2 FYNNEI.

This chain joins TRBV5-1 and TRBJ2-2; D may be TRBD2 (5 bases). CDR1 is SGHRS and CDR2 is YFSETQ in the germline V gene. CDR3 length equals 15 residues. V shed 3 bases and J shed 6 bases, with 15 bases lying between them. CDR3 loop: CASSSRFGESGELFF. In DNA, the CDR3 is TGCGCCAGCAGCTCGCGTTTTGGGGAGTCCGGGGAGCTGTTTTTT.

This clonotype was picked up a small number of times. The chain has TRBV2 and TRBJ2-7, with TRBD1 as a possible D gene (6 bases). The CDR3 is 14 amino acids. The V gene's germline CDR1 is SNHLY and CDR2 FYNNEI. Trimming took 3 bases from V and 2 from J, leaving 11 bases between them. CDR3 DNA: TGTGCCAGCAGTGATTTAGGGGGAACCTACGAGCAGTACTTC. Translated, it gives CASSDLGGTYEQYF.

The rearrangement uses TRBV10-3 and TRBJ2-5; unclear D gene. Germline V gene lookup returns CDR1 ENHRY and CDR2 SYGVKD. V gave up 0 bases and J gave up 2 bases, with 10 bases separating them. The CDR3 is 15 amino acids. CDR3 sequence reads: CAISESGLPQETQYF. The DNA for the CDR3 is TGTGCCATCAGTGAGTCGGGGTTACCTCAAGAGACCCAGTACTTC.

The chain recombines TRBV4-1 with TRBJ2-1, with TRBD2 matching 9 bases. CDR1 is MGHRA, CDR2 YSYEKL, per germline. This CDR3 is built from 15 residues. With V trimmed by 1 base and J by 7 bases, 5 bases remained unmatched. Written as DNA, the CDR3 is TGCGCCAGCAGCCAAGGGACTAGCGAAAGGAATGAGCAGTTCTTC. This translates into CASSQGTSERNEQFF.

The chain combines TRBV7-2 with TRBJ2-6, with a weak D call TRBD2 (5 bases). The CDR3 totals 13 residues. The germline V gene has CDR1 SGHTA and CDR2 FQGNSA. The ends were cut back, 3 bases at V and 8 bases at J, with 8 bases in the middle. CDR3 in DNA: TGTGCCAGCAGCTTTCCGGGAACCAACGTCCTGACTTTC. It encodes CASSFPGTNVLTF.

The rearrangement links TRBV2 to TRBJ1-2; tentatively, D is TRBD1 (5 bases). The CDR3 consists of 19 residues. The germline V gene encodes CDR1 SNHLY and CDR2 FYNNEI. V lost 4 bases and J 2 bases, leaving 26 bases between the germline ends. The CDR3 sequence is CASSVLFPGSSGPNYGYTF. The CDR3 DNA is TGTGCCAGCAGTGTCCTCTTCCCGGGTTCCTCAGGGCCGAACTATGGCTACACCTTC.

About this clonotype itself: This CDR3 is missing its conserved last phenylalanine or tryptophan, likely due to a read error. CDR3 region: CASSFGTGPYEQYS. The CDR3 DNA reads as TGTGCCAGCAGCTTTGGGACAGGCCCCTACGAGCAGTACTCC. The chain couples TRBV7-9 to TRBJ2-7; 8 bases match TRBD1. CDR1 SEHNR and CDR2 FQNEAQ come from the germline V gene (reference sequence). This CDR3 contains 14 residues. The V segment lost 3 bases and the J segment 2 bases; nucleotides outside the gene matches: 3.

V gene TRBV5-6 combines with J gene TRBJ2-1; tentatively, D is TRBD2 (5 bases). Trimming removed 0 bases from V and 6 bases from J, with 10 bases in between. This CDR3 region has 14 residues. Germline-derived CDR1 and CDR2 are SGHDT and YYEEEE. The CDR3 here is CASSLVGASNEQFF. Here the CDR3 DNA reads TGTGCCAGCAGCTTGGTGGGAGCTAGCAATGAGCAGTTCTTC.

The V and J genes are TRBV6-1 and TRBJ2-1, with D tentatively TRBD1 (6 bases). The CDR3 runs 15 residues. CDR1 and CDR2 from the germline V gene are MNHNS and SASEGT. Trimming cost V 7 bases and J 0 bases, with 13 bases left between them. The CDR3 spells CASTLVRGSYNEQFF. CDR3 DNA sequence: TGTGCCAGCACACTAGTCAGGGGCTCCTACAATGAGCAGTTCTTC.

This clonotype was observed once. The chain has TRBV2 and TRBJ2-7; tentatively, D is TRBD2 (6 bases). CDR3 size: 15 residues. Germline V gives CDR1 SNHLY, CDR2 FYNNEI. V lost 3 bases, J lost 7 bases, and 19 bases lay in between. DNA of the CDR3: TGTGCCAGCAGTGACGACGGGAGAGGTGCGTATGAGCAGTACTTC. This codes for CASSDDGRGAYEQYF.

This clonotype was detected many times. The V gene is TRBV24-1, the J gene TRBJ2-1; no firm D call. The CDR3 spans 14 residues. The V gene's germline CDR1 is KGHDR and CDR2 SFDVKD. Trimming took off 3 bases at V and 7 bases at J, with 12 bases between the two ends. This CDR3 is CATSDAQASNEQFF. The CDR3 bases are TGTGCCACCAGTGATGCCCAGGCTAGTAATGAGCAGTTCTTC.